The 20 T cell receptor beta chains below come from one sample, sequenced in a study of T-cell memory formation after mild COVID-19. Each CDR3 protein gets one entry after TCRdb re-called the 5' RACE reads with MiXCR. The sample records over 350,000 distinct CDR3 sequences, approximately 15% being singletons. The sequenced sample consisted of PBMCs or a T cell subset sorted from them (not recorded which). Source of these receptors: a man younger than 30 who had mild COVID-19 (a few samples of this study predate the infection). Cell type and time point are not known.

In this sample, this clonotype turned up a few times. This rearrangement joins TRBV7-2 to TRBJ1-2; D is ambiguous. V was cut by 3 bases and J by 6 bases, with 11 bases left in between. This CDR3 region has 13 residues. Germline V gives CDR1 SGHTA, CDR2 FQGNSA. The CDR3 loop is CASSLEDYHGYTF. In DNA, the CDR3 is TGTGCCAGCAGCTTGGAGGACTACCATGGCTACACCTTC.

This chain uses TRBV7-3 with TRBJ2-1; 7 bases align to TRBD2. This CDR3 contains 17 residues. J was trimmed by 5 bases and V by 5 bases; bases with no gene match: 15. The germline V gene has CDR1 SGHTA and CDR2 FQGTGA. In nucleotides, the CDR3 is TGTGCCAGCAGCCGATACCGTTCTAGCGGCGCCAACAATGAGCAGTTCTTC. Residues: CASSRYRSSGANNEQFF.

The chain is built from TRBV9 and TRBJ2-1; 11 bases are a match to TRBD2. The trim removed 4 bases at V and 4 bases at J, leaving 7 bases unmatched. The CDR3 spans 16 residues. The V gene's germline CDR1 is SGDLS and CDR2 YYNGEE. The CDR3 region has the DNA TGTGCCAGCAGCCACCCCTCTAGCGGGGGGTACAATGAGCAGTTCTTC. It translates to CASSHPSSGGYNEQFF.

This clonotype was counted a few times. The CDR3 loop reads CASSLGLGVNIQYF. In DNA form, the CDR3 reads TGTGCCAGCAGCTTAGGGCTGGGGGTGAACATTCAGTACTTC. The genes are TRBV5-8 and TRBJ2-4; D is tentatively TRBD1 or TRBD2 (5 bases each). Germline V gene data show CDR1 as SGHTS and CDR2 as YDEGEE. The CDR3 extends over 14 amino acids. Trimming took 2 bases from V and 7 from J, leaving 13 bases between them. The whole variable domain, remainder taken from reference TRBV5-8 and TRBJ2-4, is EAGVTQSPTHLIKTRGQQATLRCSPISGHTSVYWYQQALGLGLQFLLWYDEGEERNRGNFPPRFSGRQFPNYSSELNVNALELEDSALYLCASSLGLGVNIQYFGAGTRLSVL.

This clonotype was recorded only once. The junction departs from the called germline gene at one end, perhaps through a read error. J is TRBJ1-2 and V is TRBV3-1; 8 nucleotides line up with TRBD1. Looked up from germline, CDR1 is LGHDT and CDR2 is YNNKEL (reference sequence). The CDR3 runs to 12 residues. CDR3 amino acids: CASSQGTGTGRF. The DNA for the CDR3 is TGTGCCAGCAGCCAAGGAACCGGGACAGGTCGCTTC.

The genes are TRBV6-2 or TRBV6-3 and TRBJ1-6; 8 bases are a match to TRBD1. Germline assignment: CDR1 MNHEY and CDR2 SVGEGT. The CDR3 length is 14 residues. V gave up 7 bases and J gave up 5 bases; unmatched junction bases: 4. The chain's CDR3 is CASTRGPDNSPLHF. CDR3 in DNA: TGTGCCAGCACCAGGGGGCCCGATAATTCACCCCTCCACTTT.

In the case of this clonotype: One end of the junction does not line up with germline, which may come from a read error. V is TRBV3-1 and J is TRBJ2-7; D tentatively reads TRBD1 or TRBD2 (5 bases each). The CDR3 covers 12 residues. Germline CDR1 is LGHDT and CDR2 is YNNKEL (reference sequence). The CDR3 is CASSYGTSERYF. CDR3 sequence (DNA): TGTGCCAGCAGCTACGGGACGTCCGAGCGGTACTTC.

The chain is built from TRBV18 and TRBJ2-2; 9 nucleotides match TRBD1. The germline V gene has CDR1 KGHSH and CDR2 LQKENI. V lost 2 bases and J lost 4; bases outside the gene matches: 5. CDR3 length: 16 residues. CDR3 loop: CASSPWEDRGTGELFF. CDR3 in DNA: TGTGCCAGCTCACCATGGGAGGACAGGGGCACCGGGGAGCTGTTTTTT.

This clonotype was found a few times. The chain joins TRBV18 to TRBJ1-6; possibly TRBD1 for D (5 bases). From germline, CDR1 is KGHSH and CDR2 LQKENI. The ends were cut back, 3 bases at V and 6 bases at J, with 18 bases in the middle. The CDR3 covers 17 residues. The CDR3 DNA follows: TGTGCCAGCTCACCTACGCTTGGCCGGGACCTTAATTCACCCCTCCACTTT. It yields the protein CASSPTLGRDLNSPLHF.

This chain uses TRBV4-3 with TRBJ2-7; tentatively, D is TRBD2 (7 bases). The germline V gene encodes CDR1 LGHNA and CDR2 YSLEER. With 1 base removed from V and 3 bases from J, the gap between germline ends came to 13 bases. There are 15 residues in the CDR3. CDR3 protein: CASSQVAGANYEQYF. The CDR3 DNA reads TGCGCCAGCAGCCAAGTTGCGGGGGCGAACTACGAGCAGTACTTC.

This clonotype was found many times. The chain uses TRBV27 and TRBJ1-6, with unresolved D. CDR1 is MNHEY, CDR2 SMNVEV, per germline (reference sequence). Trimming took 6 bases from V and 9 from J, leaving 9 bases between them. This CDR3 comprises 12 residues. In nucleotides, the CDR3 is TGTGCCAGCAGATCCGTAGGTTCACCCCTCCACTTT. Protein: CASRSVGSPLHF.

The chain links TRBV6-2 or TRBV6-3 to TRBJ1-2, with unresolved D. V dropped 6 bases and J dropped 3 bases, with 8 bases sitting between them. Germline V gives CDR1 MNHEY, CDR2 SVGEGT. The CDR3 has 12 amino acids. The chain's CDR3 is CASSLPHYGYTF. CDR3 DNA: TGTGCCAGCAGCCTGCCGCACTATGGCTACACCTTC.

The rearrangement links TRBV29-1 to TRBJ2-5, with D possibly matching TRBD2 (5 bases). V was pared by 3 bases and J by 5 bases, with 10 bases between. In germline, CDR1 is SQVTM, CDR2 ANQGSEA. This CDR3 is 12 amino acids long. The CDR3 coding sequence is TGCAGCGTTGATGCCGGGGTCGAGACCCAGTACTTC. Translated: CSVDAGVETQYF.

This clonotype was counted between two and nine times. The rearrangement links TRBV7-9 to TRBJ2-7; D uncertain. The ends were cut back, 5 bases at V and 5 bases at J, with 22 bases in the middle. Germline CDR1 is SEHNR and CDR2 is FQNEAQ (reference sequence). This CDR3 has 16 residues. The CDR3: CASSTLSLSILNEQYF. The CDR3 nucleotides read TGTGCCAGCAGCACCCTCAGCCTTTCGATCCTCAACGAGCAGTACTTC.

The chain couples TRBV7-2 to TRBJ1-5; D not certain. Germline V CDR1 and CDR2: SGHTA, FQGNSA. The CDR3 loop spans 15 amino acids. V was pared by 1 base and J by 0 bases, with 7 bases between. This CDR3 reads CASSLVQNSNQPQHF. Written as DNA, the CDR3 is TGTGCCAGCAGCTTAGTACAGAATAGCAATCAGCCCCAGCATTTT.

This clonotype was seen more than once but under ten times. The genes are TRBV6-2 or TRBV6-3 and TRBJ1-1, with TRBD1 matching over 8 bases. CDR1 and CDR2 (germline): MNHEY, SVGEGT. J lost 2 bases, V lost 6 bases, and 5 bases had no gene match. The CDR3 extends over 14 amino acids. In DNA form, the CDR3 reads TGTGCCAGCAGCGGACAGGGAACAAACACTGAAGCTTTCTTT. Amino acid sequence: CASSGQGTNTEAFF.

As concerns this clonotype: A read error may account for a junction end that differs from germline. The CDR3: CATSRDRPRGFYF. CDR3 bases: TGTGCCACCAGCAGAGATCGGCCCAGGGGGTTCTACTTC. The chain has TRBV15 and TRBJ1-2, with 7 bases fitting TRBD1. Looked up from germline, CDR1 is LNHNV and CDR2 is YYDKDF (reference sequence). This CDR3 comprises 13 residues.

This chain joins TRBV20-1 and TRBJ2-7; weak D call: TRBD1 (6 bases). This CDR3 has 13 residues. CDR1 DFQATT and CDR2 SNEGSKA come from the germline V gene (reference sequence). V lost 4 bases and J lost 4, with 14 bases in between. In DNA, the CDR3 is TGCAGTGCTACCCAATTTAGGGGGTACGAGCAGTACTTC. Protein product: CSATQFRGYEQYF.

CDR3 sequence: CATSVGRGSKETQYF. The CDR3, as DNA: TGTGCCACCAGTGTGGGCAGGGGGTCCAAAGAGACCCAGTACTTC. This chain joins TRBV24-1 and TRBJ2-5, with TRBD1 matching over 7 bases. Germline V gene data show CDR1 as KGHDR and CDR2 as SFDVKD. J was trimmed by 3 bases and V by 5 bases; bases with no gene match: 8. The CDR3 consists of 15 residues.

The genes are TRBV6-5 and TRBJ2-3, with TRBD2 as a possible D gene (5 bases). V lost 6 bases and J 0 bases, leaving 16 bases between the germline ends. The CDR3 totals 16 residues. CDR1 is MNHEY and CDR2 is SVGAGI in the germline V gene. The CDR3 DNA is TGTGCCAGCAGCTACACACCCGGACTCAGCACAGATACGCAGTATTTT. Translated: CASSYTPGLSTDTQYF.